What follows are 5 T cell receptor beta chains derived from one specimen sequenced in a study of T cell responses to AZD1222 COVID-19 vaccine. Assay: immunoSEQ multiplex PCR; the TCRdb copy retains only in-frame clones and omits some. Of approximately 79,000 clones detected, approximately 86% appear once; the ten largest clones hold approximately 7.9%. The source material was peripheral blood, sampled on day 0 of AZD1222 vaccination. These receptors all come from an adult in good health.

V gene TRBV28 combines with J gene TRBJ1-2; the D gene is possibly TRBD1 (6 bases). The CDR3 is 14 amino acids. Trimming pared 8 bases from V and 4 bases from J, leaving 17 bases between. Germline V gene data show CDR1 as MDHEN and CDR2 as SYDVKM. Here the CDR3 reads CASETTGSGYGYTF. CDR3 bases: TGTGCCAGCGAAACAACAGGGTCCGGCTATGGCTACACCTTC.

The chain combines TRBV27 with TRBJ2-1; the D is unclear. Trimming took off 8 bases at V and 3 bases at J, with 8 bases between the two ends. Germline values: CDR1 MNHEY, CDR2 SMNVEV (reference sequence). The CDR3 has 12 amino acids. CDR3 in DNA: TGTGCCAGCTACAGTTTCTACAATGAGCAGTTCTTC. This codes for CASYSFYNEQFF.

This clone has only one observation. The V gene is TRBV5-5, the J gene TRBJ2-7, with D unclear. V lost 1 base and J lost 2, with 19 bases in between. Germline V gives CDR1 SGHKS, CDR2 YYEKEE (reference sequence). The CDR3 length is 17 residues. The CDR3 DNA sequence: TGTGCCAGCAGCTTGTCCCCAACACCGGACGGAGCCTACGAGCAGTACTTC. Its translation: CASSLSPTPDGAYEQYF.

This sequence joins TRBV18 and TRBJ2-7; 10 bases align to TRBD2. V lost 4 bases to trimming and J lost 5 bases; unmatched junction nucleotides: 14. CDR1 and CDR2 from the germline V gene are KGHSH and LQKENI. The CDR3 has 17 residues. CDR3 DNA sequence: TGTGCCAGCTCACGCCGGGAGGCTAGCGGGAGCGGCAACGAGCAGTACTTC. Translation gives CASSRREASGSGNEQYF.

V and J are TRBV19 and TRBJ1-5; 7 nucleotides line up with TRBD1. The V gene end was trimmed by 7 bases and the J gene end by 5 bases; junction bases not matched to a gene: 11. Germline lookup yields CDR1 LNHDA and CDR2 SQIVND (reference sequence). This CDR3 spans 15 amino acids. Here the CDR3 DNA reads TGTGCCAGTAACGAGGGACAGTGGGTGGATCAGCCCCAGCATTTT. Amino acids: CASNEGQWVDQPQHF. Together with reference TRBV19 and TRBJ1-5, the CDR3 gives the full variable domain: DGGITQSPKYLFRKEGQNVTLSCEQNLNHDAMYWYRQDPGQGLRLIYYSQIVNDFQKGDIAEGYSVSREKKESFPLTVTSAQKNPTAFYLCASNEGQWVDQPQHFGDGTRLSIL.